The 16 T cell receptor beta chains presented below share a single source sample, sequenced in a study of OX40 agonist ivuxolimab in advanced cancers. TCRdb's copy holds only in-frame clones and misses some; the assay was immunoSEQ multiplex PCR. In the table there are some 43,000 clones, roughly 88% of which are singletons. This sample comprised CD4+ or CD8+ T cells sorted from blood, obtained in a trial of the OX40 agonist ivuxolimab. Every receptor here comes from an adult with an advanced solid tumor such as melanoma, head and neck, liver or kidney cancer.

The chain carries TRBV19 and TRBJ2-3; no clear D gene. Between the trimmed V and J ends, which lost 7 bases and 6 bases, there was a span of 8 bases. CDR1 and CDR2 (germline): LNHDA, SQIVND (reference sequence). The CDR3 covers 11 residues. CDR3 loop: CASTEYDTQYF. The CDR3 DNA sequence: TGTGCCAGTACCGAGTACGATACGCAGTATTTT.

V is TRBV2 and J is TRBJ1-2; 8 bases are a match to TRBD1. The ends lost 6 bases at V and 4 bases at J; junction bases unmatched: 4. The CDR3 loop spans 13 amino acids. The germline V gene encodes CDR1 SNHLY and CDR2 FYNNEI. CDR3 protein: CASRSGTGYGYTF. CDR3 bases: TGTGCCAGCAGGAGCGGGACAGGCTATGGCTACACCTTC.

The V gene is TRBV6-6, the J gene TRBJ2-3; 7 bases map to TRBD2. Germline CDR1 MNHNY, CDR2 SVGAGI (reference sequence). CDR3 length: 16 amino acids. The J segment lost 3 bases and the V segment lost 5 bases, leaving 11 bases of the junction unmatched. The CDR3 spells CASSTGGGGRTDTQYF. The CDR3 DNA follows: TGTGCCAGCAGTACGGGCGGCGGGGGTAGGACAGATACGCAGTATTTT.

J is TRBJ1-6 and V is TRBV2; D might be TRBD1 (6 bases). Germline V lookup: CDR1 SNHLY, CDR2 FYNNEI. Trimming took off 2 bases at V and 9 bases at J, with 11 bases between the two ends. This CDR3 contains 14 residues. The CDR3 bases are TGTGCCAGCAGTGAAAGGGCAGGGGTTTCACCCCTCCACTTT. It translates to CASSERAGVSPLHF.

This chain uses TRBV6-1 with TRBJ2-1; maybe TRBD1 (6 bases). With 11 bases removed from V and 0 bases from J, the gap between germline ends came to 17 bases. Germline V lookup: CDR1 MNHNS, CDR2 SASEGT. The CDR3 length is 15 residues. The CDR3 protein is CAGGTGSSSYNEQFF. The CDR3, as DNA: TGTGCCGGGGGCACGGGCTCGAGCTCCTACAATGAGCAGTTCTTC.

The V and J genes are TRBV4-1 and TRBJ1-1; TRBD1 aligns across 8 bases. Germline CDR1 and CDR2: MGHRA and YSYEKL. This CDR3 comprises 15 residues. V was pared by 0 bases and J by 5 bases, with 5 bases of the junction left unmatched. CDR3 DNA sequence: TGCGCCAGCAGCCAAGAATGGACAGGGAGTACTGAAGCTTTCTTT. It yields the protein CASSQEWTGSTEAFF.

This chain uses TRBV27 with TRBJ1-1; D perhaps matches TRBD1 (6 bases). CDR3 length: 16 amino acids. Trimming removed 2 bases from V and 1 base from J, with 14 bases in between. Germline V gene lookup returns CDR1 MNHEY and CDR2 SMNVEV (reference sequence). For the CDR3, the DNA is TGTGCCAGCAGTTTACGGCCAGGGGATAAGAACACTGAAGCTTTCTTT. Translated, it gives CASSLRPGDKNTEAFF.

The rearrangement joins TRBV6-5 to TRBJ2-7; possible D gene TRBD1, 6 bases. Germline V gene lookup returns CDR1 MNHEY and CDR2 SVGAGI. V was clipped by 2 bases and J by 7 bases, with 12 bases between them. The CDR3 is 13 amino acids. DNA of the CDR3: TGTGCCAGCAGTTACATGGGGGCTCGGGAGCAGTACTTC. It encodes CASSYMGAREQYF.

The chain uses TRBV6-6 and TRBJ2-5, with TRBD2 matching 8 bases. The trim removed 2 bases at V and 3 bases at J, leaving 2 bases unmatched. Germline CDR1 MNHNY, CDR2 SVGAGI (reference sequence). The CDR3 is made up of 14 amino acids. For the CDR3, the DNA is TGTGCCAGCAGTTACAAGCGGGAGAAAGAGACCCAGTACTTC. Its protein product is CASSYKREKETQYF.

The rearrangement joins TRBV5-6 to TRBJ2-7; 10 positions agree with TRBD2. The germline V gene has CDR1 SGHDT and CDR2 YYEEEE. This CDR3 is 16 amino acids long. Losses at the gene ends were 5 bases for V and 5 bases for J; bases not matched to a gene: 13. This CDR3 reads CASRGGDSGRKNEQYF. The CDR3, as DNA: TGTGCCAGCAGGGGGGGCGATAGCGGGAGGAAAAACGAGCAGTACTTC.

The rearrangement uses TRBV9 and TRBJ1-6; D possibly corresponds to TRBD1 (5 bases). V was clipped by 3 bases and J by 7 bases, with 11 bases between them. Germline values: CDR1 SGDLS, CDR2 YYNGEE. The CDR3 consists of 14 residues. CDR3 coding DNA: TGTGCCAGCAGCGCTCTGAGGGGAAATTCACCCCTCCACTTT. It specifies CASSALRGNSPLHF.

The chain links TRBV27 to TRBJ2-7; no definite D call. V shed 8 bases and J shed 3 bases, with 14 bases lying between them. The CDR3 totals 13 residues. Germline V gene data show CDR1 as MNHEY and CDR2 as SMNVEV (reference sequence). CDR3 nucleotides: TGTGCCAGCGCGCAGGCAGACGGCTACGAGCAGTACTTC. It specifies CASAQADGYEQYF.

The rearrangement links TRBV27 to TRBJ1-2, with D possibly TRBD1 on 5 matching bases. The CDR3 sequence is 16 residues long. Trimming removed 5 bases from V and 0 bases from J, with 16 bases in between. Germline V gives CDR1 MNHEY, CDR2 SMNVEV (reference sequence). CDR3 amino acids: CASSRGGASANYGYTF. CDR3 sequence (DNA): TGTGCCAGCAGTCGAGGAGGGGCCTCAGCTAACTATGGCTACACCTTC.

This chain joins TRBV5-5 and TRBJ2-2; possible D gene TRBD2, 6 bases. CDR1 is SGHKS, CDR2 YYEKEE, per germline (reference sequence). This CDR3 has 16 amino acids. Trimming removed 0 bases at V and 10 bases at J, with 19 bases between. As DNA, the CDR3 is TGTGCCAGCAGCTTGGTCGGGACGGGGGAAGTAGTGGAGCTGTTTTTT. It translates to CASSLVGTGEVVELFF. Full variable domain (outside the CDR3, taken from reference TRBV5-5 and TRBJ2-2): DAGVTQSPTHLIKTRGQQVTLRCSPISGHKSVSWYQQVLGQGPQFIFQYYEKEERGRGNFPDRFSARQFPNYSSELNVNALLLGDSALYLCASSLVGTGEVVELFFGEGSRLTVL.

Of note for this clone: This sample includes further DNA sequences coding for the same CDR3. The chain joins TRBV28 to TRBJ2-7; unclear D gene. The V end was cut by 1 base, the J end by 0 bases, with 1 base between. The CDR3 is 12 residues long. Germline CDR1 is MDHEN and CDR2 is SYDVKM. CDR3 loop: CASSLSSYEQYF. The CDR3 coding sequence is TGTGCCAGCAGTTTATCCTCCTACGAGCAGTACTTC.

The chain is built from TRBV7-9 and TRBJ1-3; possible D gene TRBD1, 5 bases. V lost 6 bases, J lost 0 bases, and 18 bases lay in between. The CDR3 covers 17 residues. Germline values: CDR1 SEHNR, CDR2 FQNEAQ (reference sequence). The CDR3 DNA sequence: TGTGCCAGCAGTCACAGGAGAACGAAAGTCTCTGGAAACACCATATATTTT. Encoded protein: CASSHRRTKVSGNTIYF.